This T cell receptor (beta chain) was documented in a study of regulatory T cells in long-lasting Graves disease. Findings of the study overall: Investigators studied peripheral blood only, not thyroid tissue. TRBV28, TRBJ1-2 and TRBJ2-5 were segments that persistent disease favored.

CDR1 and CDR2 from the germline V gene are SGHTA and FQGNSA. This CDR3 is 13 amino acids long. V shed 6 bases and J shed 11 bases, with 17 bases lying between them. The table lists this clonotype with a few counts. The antigen is undetermined. Arm-PCR with iRepertoire HTBI primers amplified the CDR3 regions for these TCR beta libraries. TCRdb redid the calling of the multiplex PCR reads with MiXCR, one entry per CDR3 protein. The table records about 660,000 distinct CDR3 sequences, 25% to 30% of them present only once. Time point in this sample: persistent/refractory GD, antithyroid drugs over 5 years with positive TRAb. PBMC RNA was the source of the TCR library.

V usage is TRBV7-2 and J usage is TRBJ1-5; unclear D gene. The TCR comes from a female donor with Graves disease. Source: peripheral blood mononuclear cells (PBMCs), taken when the disease was refractory, from a patient treated with antithyroid drugs. The CDR3 loop reads CASSFSYITTQHF. In DNA form, the CDR3 reads TGTGCCAGCAGTTTCTCCTACATAACGACCCAGCATTTT.